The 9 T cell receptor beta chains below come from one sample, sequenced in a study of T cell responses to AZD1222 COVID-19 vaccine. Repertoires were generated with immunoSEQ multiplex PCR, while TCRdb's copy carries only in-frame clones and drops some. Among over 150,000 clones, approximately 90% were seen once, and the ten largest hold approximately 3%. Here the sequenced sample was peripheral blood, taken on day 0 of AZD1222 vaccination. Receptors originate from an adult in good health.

Here the CDR3 reads CASSFRGLAGGHDTGELFF. The CDR3, as DNA: TGTGCCAGCAGCTTCCGCGGACTAGCGGGGGGGCATGACACCGGGGAGCTGTTTTTT. V usage is TRBV7-3 and J usage is TRBJ2-2; TRBD2 matches at 15 bases. Per germline, CDR1 SGHTA and CDR2 FQGTGA. The CDR3 sequence is 19 residues long. Trimming took 3 bases from V and 3 from J; bases not matched to a gene: 8.

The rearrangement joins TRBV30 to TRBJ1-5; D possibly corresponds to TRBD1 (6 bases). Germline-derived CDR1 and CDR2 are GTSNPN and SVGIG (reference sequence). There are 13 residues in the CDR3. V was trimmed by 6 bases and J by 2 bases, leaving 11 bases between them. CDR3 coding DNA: TGTGCCTGCGAGTGGGGGCGCAATCAGCCCCAGCATTTT. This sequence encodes CACEWGRNQPQHF.

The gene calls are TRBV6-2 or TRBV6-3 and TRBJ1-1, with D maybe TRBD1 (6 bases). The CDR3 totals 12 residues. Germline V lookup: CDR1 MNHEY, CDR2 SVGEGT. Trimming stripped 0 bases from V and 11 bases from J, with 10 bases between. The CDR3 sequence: CASSYSRGFAFF. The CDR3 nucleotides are TGTGCCAGCAGTTACTCGAGGGGGTTCGCTTTCTTT.

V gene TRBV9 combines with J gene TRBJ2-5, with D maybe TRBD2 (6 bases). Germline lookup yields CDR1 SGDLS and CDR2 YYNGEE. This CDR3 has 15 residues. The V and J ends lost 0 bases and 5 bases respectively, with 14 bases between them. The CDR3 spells CASSVGGLAMETQYF. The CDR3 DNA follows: TGTGCCAGCAGCGTAGGGGGTCTAGCGATGGAGACCCAGTACTTC.

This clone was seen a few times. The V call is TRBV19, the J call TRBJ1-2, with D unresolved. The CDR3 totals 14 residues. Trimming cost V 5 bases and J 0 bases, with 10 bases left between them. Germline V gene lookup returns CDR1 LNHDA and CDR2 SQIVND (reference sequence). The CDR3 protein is CASSDGSANYGYTF. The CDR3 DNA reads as TGTGCCAGTAGTGATGGGAGCGCTAACTATGGCTACACCTTC. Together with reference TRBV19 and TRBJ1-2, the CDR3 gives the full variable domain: DGGITQSPKYLFRKEGQNVTLSCEQNLNHDAMYWYRQDPGQGLRLIYYSQIVNDFQKGDIAEGYSVSREKKESFPLTVTSAQKNPTAFYLCASSDGSANYGYTFGSGTRLTVV.

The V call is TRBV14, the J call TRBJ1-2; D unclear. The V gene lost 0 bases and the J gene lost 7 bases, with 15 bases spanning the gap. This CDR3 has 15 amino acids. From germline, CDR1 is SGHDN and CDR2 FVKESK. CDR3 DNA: TGTGCCAGCAGCCAAGATTCTGTGGCAGTCTCTGGCTACACCTTC. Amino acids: CASSQDSVAVSGYTF.

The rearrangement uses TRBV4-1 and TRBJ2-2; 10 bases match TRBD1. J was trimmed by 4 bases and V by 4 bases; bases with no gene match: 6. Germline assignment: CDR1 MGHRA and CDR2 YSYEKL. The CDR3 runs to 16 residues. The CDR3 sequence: CASSPDDRGRTGELFF. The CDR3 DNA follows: TGCGCCAGCAGCCCCGACGACAGGGGGCGCACCGGGGAGCTGTTTTTT.

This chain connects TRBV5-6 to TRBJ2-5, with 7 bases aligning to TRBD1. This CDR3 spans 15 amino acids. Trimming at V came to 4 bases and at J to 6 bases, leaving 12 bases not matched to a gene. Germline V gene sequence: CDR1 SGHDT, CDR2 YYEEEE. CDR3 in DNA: TGTGCCAGCAGCCAGACGACAGGGATGATCAAGACCCAGTACTTC. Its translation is CASSQTTGMIKTQYF.

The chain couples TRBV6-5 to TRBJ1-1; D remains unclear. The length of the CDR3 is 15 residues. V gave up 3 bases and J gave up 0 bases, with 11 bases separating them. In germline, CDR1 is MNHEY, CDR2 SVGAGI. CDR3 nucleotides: TGTGCCAGCAGTTATGACAACTTCATGAACACTGAAGCTTTCTTT. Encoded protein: CASSYDNFMNTEAFF.